Here is one T cell receptor beta chain with its context. Its antigen target is currently unknown. The record has no base qualities; no much larger clone is one base away. Ophthalmopathy patients had moderately to severely active disease, Clinical Activity Score of at least 3, NOSPECS grade of at least 4, and disease duration under 3 months. Patients with other autoimmune diseases, uncontrolled infections, pregnancy or lactation were excluded. Clinical symptoms, serum thyroxine, TRAb, thyroid ultrasound and orbital computed tomography formed the basis of the diagnosis. Using Ficoll-Paque density gradient centrifugation, PBMCs were isolated from 9.5 to 10 ml of fresh peripheral blood. Trizol reagent was used to extract the total RNA, and its quality was then checked on an Agilent 2100 Bioanalyzer. For repertoire sequencing, the TCR beta CDR3 regions were amplified from RNA transcripts. The first round was an RT-PCR using HTBI primers with the Qiagen OneStep RT-PCR kit, and this first round was followed by a second-round multiplex PCR, then size selection and purification. Sequencing of the libraries was carried out on an Illumina HiSeq2000 in paired-end mode with 100 bp reads. The study's own analysis went as follows. SOAPnuke was used to process the reads, removing any read that contained adapters or uncalled bases, had a mean Phred below 15, or lacked an exact match to the constant primer or identifier. COPE v1.2.5 was used to merge high-quality paired reads. Each unique nucleotide sequence was defined as a clonotype, and clonotypes were aligned to IMGT TRB V, D and J references with MiTCR v1.1. Only V-J combinations with frequency above 0.0001 were analysed, covering 99% to 99.2% of repertoires. A TCR clonal expansion and chaos score per V-J combination was defined as the ratio of F50 clonal expansion to chaos observed in the TCRdist matrix. Welch's t-statistics and random forest were used to narrow the features down to 10 to 15 V-J combinations, which were then fed into a naive Bayes classifier. The Morisita-Horn index was used to measure how similar the thyroid and blood repertoires were. TCRdb passed the public sequencing reads through fastp at Q25 and MiXCR, retaining productive beta sequences. Rows are combined by CDR3 protein, so each entry shows the most common genes and DNA. What appears here as the V and J calls and clone size reflects TCRdb's work, not the paper's. Within this sample are about half a million distinct CDR3 sequences, with around 14% of them counted one time only. The ten largest clones represent about 10% of the sample.

This record belongs to a study of Graves' ophthalmopathy and Graves' hyperthyroidism (dated 2018 in TCRdb). The study in broad terms: Peripheral blood was collected before any treatment was given, at the time of initial diagnosis. The study used TCR beta repertoire signatures to distinguish Graves' ophthalmopathy from Graves' hyperthyroidism and to predict progression to ophthalmopathy. In total, 135 blood samples were TCR-sequenced: roughly 45 ophthalmopathy, about 75 hyperthyroidism and roughly 17 hyperthyroidism-to-ophthalmopathy patients. A discovery set of about 99 patients (around 40 ophthalmopathy, under 65 stable hyperthyroidism) was enrolled to explore V-J signatures distinguishing ophthalmopathy from hyperthyroidism. For independent validation, a separate cohort was made up of approximately 18 hyperthyroidism patients plus 17 patients who later progressed from hyperthyroidism to ophthalmopathy. In about 6 hyperthyroidism patients, T-cell repertoires of thyroid tissue and blood were compared. Following sample collection, hyperthyroidism patients were given methimazole at a starting dose of 30 mg daily, and ophthalmopathy patients were given high-dose intravenous methylprednisolone. For training and testing, the 100 patients in the discovery cohort were randomly divided in a 7:3 ratio.

Beyond this particular receptor, the publication reports: Most of the expanded thyroid clonotypes with a frequency above 0.001 were also detected in blood, and it was suggested that the thyroid immune response may be reflected by blood repertoires. In cross-validation, the 13-signature model distinguished ophthalmopathy from stable hyperthyroidism with less than 90% sensitivity and 81.08% specificity, while in the test set the corresponding values were about 80% and 75%. In validation, the model predicted ophthalmopathy progression with over 60% sensitivity and about 73% specificity; some 13 predicted patients were CT-confirmed with GO in a median of about 7.1 months. Sample size was not predetermined statistically, and investigators were not blinded to group allocation.

Sequencing was done on a sample of blood. The clonotype comes from a woman in her twenties or thirties with Graves' ophthalmopathy. Donor details come from another sample of the same person, matched by shared clones.

CDR3 protein: CASSMRQGVVTGELFF. The DNA sequence is TGTGCCAGTAGTATGCGGCAGGGGGTTGTCACCGGGGAGCTGTTTTTT. Here the chain combines TRBV19 and TRBJ2-2, and 7 junction bases match TRBD1. Here V drops 3 bases and J drops 4 bases, and the junction holds 8 bases not matched to any gene. The cysteine opens and the phenylalanine closes a CDR3 of 16 amino acids. Of all the DNA, just the CDR3 is kept, 48 bases in frame from base 1. The germline V gene (reference sequence) specifies LNHDA as CDR1 and SQIVND as CDR2.